The 9 T cell receptor beta chains listed next were all sequenced from one sample in a study of early T cells in non-severe SARS-CoV-2 infection. TCRdb itself ran the 5' RACE reads through MiXCR, one entry per CDR3 protein. The sample gives 35,000 to 50,000 distinct CDR3 sequences, 4.5% to 7% of which show up once; approximately 4% is in the top ten. The source material was whole blood, sampled at baseline. Every receptor here comes from an adult who was a healthcare worker with PCR-confirmed SARS-CoV-2 infection or an uninfected control (not recorded which).

This clonotype was observed at least ten times. This chain connects TRBV15 to TRBJ2-2, with 9 bases aligning to TRBD2. The junction had 5 bases not matched to a gene; V was cut back by 8 bases and J by 7 bases. The CDR3 is made up of 13 amino acids. Germline assignment: CDR1 LNHNV and CDR2 YYDKDF (reference sequence). This chain's CDR3 is CATRTSAGGELFF. The CDR3 bases are TGTGCCACCCGGACTAGCGCGGGCGGGGAGCTGTTTTTT.

This clonotype was seen a few times. The chain combines TRBV5-1 with TRBJ1-5, with unresolved D. In germline, CDR1 is SGHRS, CDR2 YFSETQ. The CDR3 sequence is 13 residues long. Trimming cost V 4 bases and J 2 bases, with 7 bases left between them. This CDR3 is CASSREGNQPQHF. CDR3 DNA: TGCGCCAGCAGCCGGGAGGGCAATCAGCCCCAGCATTTT.

This clonotype was recorded many times. This sequence joins TRBV5-1 and TRBJ1-1, with D uncertain. CDR3 length equals 10 residues. Trimming removed 10 bases at V and 5 bases at J, with 9 bases between. Germline assignment: CDR1 SGHRS and CDR2 YFSETQ. Here the CDR3 DNA reads TGCGCCCGCGAGGGAACTGAAGCTTTCTTT. As protein: CAREGTEAFF.

This clonotype was detected a few times. The chain carries TRBV7-9 and TRBJ2-1, with D possibly being TRBD2 (5 bases). The CDR3 runs to 16 residues. The V gene lost 5 bases and the J gene lost 6 bases, with 20 bases spanning the gap. Germline CDR1 and CDR2: SEHNR and FQNEAQ (reference sequence). The CDR3 nucleotides are TGTGCCAGCAGCACACCAGGCCGGGGAACGGCCAATGAGCAGTTCTTC. This codes for CASSTPGRGTANEQFF. The full variable domain, rest sourced from reference TRBV7-9 and TRBJ2-1, is DTGVSQNPRHKITKRGQNVTFRCDPISEHNRLYWYRQTLGQGPEFLTYFQNEAQLEKSRLLSDRFSAERPKGSFSTLEIQRTEQGDSAMYLCASSTPGRGTANEQFFGPGTRLTVL.

As regards this clonotype: The final CDR3 position lacks the conserved phenylalanine or tryptophan, pointing to a likely read error. The rearrangement uses TRBV6-1 and TRBJ2-7, with TRBD1 as a possible D gene (5 bases). V was trimmed by 4 bases and J by 1 base, leaving 14 bases between them. Germline-derived CDR1 and CDR2 are MNHNS and SASEGT. CDR3 length: 15 residues. DNA for the CDR3: TGTGCCAGCAGTGCTGGACAACTACCTTCCTACGAGCAGTACTCC. Translated: CASSAGQLPSYEQYS.

This clonotype was recorded many times. The chain links TRBV9 to TRBJ2-3; 12 bases match TRBD2. There are 16 residues in the CDR3. Germline V CDR1 and CDR2: SGDLS, YYNGEE. V shed 4 bases, J shed 9 bases, and the junction held 12 bases outside the gene matches. The CDR3 sequence is CASSPPGTSGSVTQYF. The CDR3 coding sequence is TGTGCCAGCAGCCCCCCGGGGACTAGCGGGTCCGTGACGCAGTATTTT.

This clonotype was picked up many times. This CDR3 reads CSARDGGDTQYF. The CDR3 coding sequence is TGCAGTGCTAGAGATGGAGGGGATACGCAGTATTTT. The chain couples TRBV20-1 to TRBJ2-3; tentative D call: TRBD2 (6 bases). This CDR3 contains 12 residues. The germline V gene has CDR1 DFQATT and CDR2 SNEGSKA (reference sequence). Trimming took 0 bases from V and 6 from J, leaving 7 bases between them.

This clonotype has at least ten counts. This sequence joins TRBV29-1 and TRBJ2-3; 9 nucleotides match TRBD1. CDR3 size: 15 residues. The junction had 16 bases not matched to a gene; V was cut back by 7 bases and J by 8 bases. Germline V gives CDR1 SQVTM, CDR2 ANQGSEA. The chain's CDR3 is CSGRQGVSTQSTQYF. The CDR3 DNA sequence: TGCAGCGGGAGACAGGGGGTGAGCACCCAGAGTACGCAGTATTTT.

This clonotype was found a few times. The J gene is TRBJ2-6, the V gene TRBV29-1; 7 bases fit TRBD2. With 1 base clipped from V and 2 bases from J, the junction kept 8 bases outside the gene matches. The CDR3 extends over 17 amino acids. Germline CDR1 is SQVTM and CDR2 is ANQGSEA. The CDR3 is CSVEAPLAGAGANVLTF. The CDR3 DNA is TGCAGCGTTGAAGCCCCTTTGGCGGGAGCTGGGGCCAACGTCCTGACTTTC.